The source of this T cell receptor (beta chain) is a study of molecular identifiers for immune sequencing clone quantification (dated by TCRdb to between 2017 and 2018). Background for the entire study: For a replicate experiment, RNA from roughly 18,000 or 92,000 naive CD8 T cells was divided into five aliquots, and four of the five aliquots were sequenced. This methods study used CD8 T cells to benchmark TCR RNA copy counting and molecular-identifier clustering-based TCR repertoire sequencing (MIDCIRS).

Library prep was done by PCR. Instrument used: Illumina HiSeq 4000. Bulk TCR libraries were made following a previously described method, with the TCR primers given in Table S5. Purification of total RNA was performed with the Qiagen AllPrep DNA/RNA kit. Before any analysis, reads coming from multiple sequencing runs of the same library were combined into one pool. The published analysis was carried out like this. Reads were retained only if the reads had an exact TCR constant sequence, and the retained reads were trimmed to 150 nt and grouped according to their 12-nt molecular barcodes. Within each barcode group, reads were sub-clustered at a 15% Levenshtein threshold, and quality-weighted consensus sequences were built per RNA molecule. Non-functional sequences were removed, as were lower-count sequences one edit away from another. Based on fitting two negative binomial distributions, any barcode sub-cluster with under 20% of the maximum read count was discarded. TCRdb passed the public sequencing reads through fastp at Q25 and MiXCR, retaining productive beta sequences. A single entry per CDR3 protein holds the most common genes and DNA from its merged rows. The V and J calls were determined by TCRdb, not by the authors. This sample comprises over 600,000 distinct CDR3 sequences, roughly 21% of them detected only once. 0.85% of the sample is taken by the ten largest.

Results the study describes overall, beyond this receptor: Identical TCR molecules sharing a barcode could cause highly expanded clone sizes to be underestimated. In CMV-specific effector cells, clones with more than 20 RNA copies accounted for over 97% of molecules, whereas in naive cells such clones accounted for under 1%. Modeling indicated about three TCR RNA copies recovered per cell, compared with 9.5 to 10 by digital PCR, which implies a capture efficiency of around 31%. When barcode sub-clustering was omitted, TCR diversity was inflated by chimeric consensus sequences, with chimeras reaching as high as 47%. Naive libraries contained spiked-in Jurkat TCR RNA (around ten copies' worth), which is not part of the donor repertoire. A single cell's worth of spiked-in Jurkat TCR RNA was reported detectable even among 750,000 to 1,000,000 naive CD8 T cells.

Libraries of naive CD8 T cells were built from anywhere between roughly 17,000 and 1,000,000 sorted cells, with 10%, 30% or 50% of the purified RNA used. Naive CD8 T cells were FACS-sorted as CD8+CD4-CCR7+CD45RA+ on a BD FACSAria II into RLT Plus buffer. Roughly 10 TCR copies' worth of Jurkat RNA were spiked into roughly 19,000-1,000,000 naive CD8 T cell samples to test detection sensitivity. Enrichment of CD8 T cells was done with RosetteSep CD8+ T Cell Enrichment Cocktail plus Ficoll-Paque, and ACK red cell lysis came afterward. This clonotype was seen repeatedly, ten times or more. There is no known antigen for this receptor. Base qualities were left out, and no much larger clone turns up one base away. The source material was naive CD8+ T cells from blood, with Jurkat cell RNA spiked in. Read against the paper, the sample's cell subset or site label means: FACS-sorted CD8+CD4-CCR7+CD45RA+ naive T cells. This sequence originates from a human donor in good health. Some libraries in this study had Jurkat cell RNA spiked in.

The DNA is as follows: TGTGCCAGCGTCTCTAAAACCCGGGACACCAACACAGATACGCAGTATTTT. Protein translation: CASVSKTRDTNTDTQYF. The receptor chain draws on TRBV2 and TRBJ2-3; 6 matching bases give a weak D call of TRBD1. The germline V gene supplies CDR1 SNHLY and CDR2 FYNNEI. V loses 8 bases of germline sequence and J loses 2 bases, and the interval between the two ends is 23 bases. Including cysteine and phenylalanine, the CDR3 has 17 amino acids. Only the CDR3 DNA is retained, 51 bases long and in frame from the first base.